These 27 T cell receptor beta chains were sequenced from one sample in a study of identical twins. TCRdb re-derived calls from the 5' RACE reads in MiXCR, one entry per CDR3 protein. This table holds fewer than 800,000 distinct CDR3 sequences, roughly 7.2% found once. A further study also used this sample, focusing on yellow fever vaccine responses in identical twins.

Sequencing was done on a sample of PBMCs. The receptor source for this set is a woman between 18 and 29 years old in good health.

This clonotype was counted only a few times. The chain employs TRBV12-3 or TRBV12-4 and TRBJ1-1, with D perhaps TRBD1 (5 bases). Trimming pared 7 bases from V and 7 bases from J, leaving 19 bases between. The CDR3 is 14 amino acids. In DNA form, the CDR3 reads TGTGCCAGCAAAACTAGGGAAACGACAGTTGAAGCTTTCTTT. This gives the protein CASKTRETTVEAFF.

This clonotype was detected many times. The chain carries TRBV24-1 and TRBJ2-1; D is tentatively TRBD1 or TRBD2 (6 bases each). V lost 7 bases and J lost 8, with 17 bases in between. Germline lookup yields CDR1 KGHDR and CDR2 SFDVKD. The CDR3 is 14 amino acids. In DNA, the CDR3 is TGTGCCACCAGGAGAACCGGGGGCCTGGATGAGCAGTTCTTC. Translation gives CATRRTGGLDEQFF.

This clonotype was seen ten or more times. The chain joins TRBV29-1 to TRBJ2-6, with D possibly matching TRBD1 (5 bases). Trimming pared 2 bases from V and 1 base from J, leaving 6 bases between. The CDR3 totals 14 residues. Germline V CDR1 and CDR2: SQVTM, ANQGSEA. CDR3 in amino acids: CSVERGSGANVLTF. The DNA of the CDR3 is TGCAGCGTTGAAAGGGGATCTGGGGCCAACGTCCTGACTTTC.

J is TRBJ2-1 and V is TRBV12-3 or TRBV12-4; 12 bases are a match to TRBD2. V dropped 3 bases and J dropped 2; count of bases not matched to a gene: 8. The CDR3 sequence is 18 residues long. The CDR3 DNA follows: TGTGCCAGCAGTTTCCTAGCGGGAGGGGGGAGTCCCTACAATGAGCAGTTCTTC. Translation: CASSFLAGGGSPYNEQFF.

This clonotype has more than one count but fewer than ten. Sequence at one end of the junction differs from germline and may be a read error. CDR3 in amino acids: CASSLRDRVHF. CDR3 nucleotide sequence: TGTGCCAGCAGCCTCCGGGACAGGGTTCATTTT. J is TRBJ2-3 and V is TRBV3-1; 9 bases map to TRBD1. The CDR3 sequence is 11 residues long. Germline V gene sequence: CDR1 LGHDT, CDR2 YNNKEL (reference sequence).

The J gene is TRBJ2-1, the V gene TRBV20-1, with 11 bases fitting TRBD2. Looked up from germline, CDR1 is DFQATT and CDR2 is SNEGSKA (reference sequence). The length of the CDR3 is 13 residues. With 5 bases clipped from V and 5 bases from J, the junction kept 2 bases outside the gene matches. CDR3 protein: CSAVAGGHNEQFF. Written as DNA, the CDR3 is TGCAGTGCTGTAGCGGGGGGGCACAATGAGCAGTTCTTC.

A few counts support this clonotype. The chain joins TRBV5-1 to TRBJ2-3, with a weak D call TRBD1 (5 bases). Germline V CDR1 and CDR2: SGHRS, YFSETQ. Between the trimmed V and J ends, which lost 2 bases and 0 bases, there was a span of 13 bases. This CDR3 has 16 amino acids. The CDR3 protein is CASSLAPTASTDTQYF. The DNA of the CDR3 is TGCGCCAGCAGCTTAGCTCCGACAGCTAGCACAGATACGCAGTATTTT.

In its sample, this clonotype was seen many times. The V and J genes are TRBV12-3 or TRBV12-4 and TRBJ2-1; a weak D match, TRBD2 (5 bases). The CDR3 consists of 15 residues. V was pared by 4 bases and J by 0 bases, with 10 bases between. The CDR3 DNA reads TGTGCCAGCAGTTCAGCGGACCTCTCCTACAATGAGCAGTTCTTC. Residues: CASSSADLSYNEQFF.

The chain carries TRBV27 and TRBJ1-1; D is possibly TRBD1 (6 bases). The CDR3 extends over 15 amino acids. V was trimmed by 1 base and J by 3 bases, leaving 12 bases between them. Germline CDR1 reads MNHEY; CDR2 reads SMNVEV (reference sequence). CDR3 DNA sequence: TGTGCCAGCAGTTTATATCCGGGGGCCGACACTGAAGCTTTCTTT. Translating it yields CASSLYPGADTEAFF.

This clonotype was detected many times. The rearrangement uses TRBV11-3 and TRBJ2-4; TRBD2 aligns across 10 bases. With 5 bases clipped from V and 6 bases from J, the junction kept 13 bases outside the gene matches. Looked up from germline, CDR1 is SGHNT and CDR2 is YENEEA. CDR3 size: 17 residues. The CDR3 region has the DNA TGTGCCAGCAGCCCCCTTGGTACTAGCGGGATGTCAAACATTCAGTACTTC. This translates into CASSPLGTSGMSNIQYF.

The chain is built from TRBV10-3 and TRBJ2-1, with 8 bases that match TRBD2. Per germline, CDR1 ENHRY and CDR2 SYGVKD. V dropped 3 bases and J dropped 6; count of bases not matched to a gene: 7. CDR3 length: 15 amino acids. The chain's CDR3 is CAISERREVVNEQFF. The CDR3 DNA reads TGTGCCATCAGTGAAAGGCGGGAGGTCGTCAATGAGCAGTTCTTC.

This clonotype was observed a handful of times. This chain links TRBV10-3 with TRBJ2-1; D possibly corresponds to TRBD1 (6 bases). Germline loops: CDR1 ENHRY, CDR2 SYGVKD. CDR3 length: 16 residues. The ends were cut back, 4 bases at V and 6 bases at J, with 19 bases in the middle. Here the CDR3 reads CAISVVGKGGGNEQFF. The CDR3 DNA follows: TGTGCCATCAGTGTCGTGGGGAAAGGGGGTGGCAATGAGCAGTTCTTC.

The sample holds a few counts of this clonotype. The chain combines TRBV7-2 with TRBJ2-1; D is ambiguous. Looked up from germline, CDR1 is SGHTA and CDR2 is FQGNSA. V lost 3 bases and J 5 bases, leaving 11 bases between the germline ends. This CDR3 has 14 amino acids. In DNA, the CDR3 is TGTGCCAGCAGCTTGGGCACAAGAGACAATGAGCAGTTCTTC. Encoded protein: CASSLGTRDNEQFF. Variable domain in full (rest from reference TRBV7-2 and TRBJ2-1): GAGVSQSPSNKVTEKGKDVELRCDPISGHTALYWYRQSLGQGLEFLIYFQGNSAPDKSGLPSDRFSAERTGGSVSTLTIQRTQQEDSAVYLCASSLGTRDNEQFFGPGTRLTVL.

This sequence joins TRBV5-1 and TRBJ2-2, with TRBD2 as a possible D gene (5 bases). CDR3 size: 17 residues. V was cut by 1 base and J by 2 bases, with 15 bases left in between. The V gene's germline CDR1 is SGHRS and CDR2 YFSETQ. The CDR3 DNA sequence: TGCGCCAGCAGCTTGTGGGTCCGGGATCTAAACACCGGGGAGCTGTTTTTT. It yields the protein CASSLWVRDLNTGELFF.

The table lists this clonotype with many counts. J is TRBJ2-7 and V is TRBV6-5; D remains unclear. With 4 bases removed from V and 9 bases from J, the gap between germline ends came to 4 bases. Per germline, CDR1 MNHEY and CDR2 SVGAGI. CDR3 length equals 9 residues. The CDR3 loop is CASSSVQYV. DNA for the CDR3: TGTGCCAGCAGTTCTGTGCAGTACGTC.

The rearrangement joins TRBV7-9 to TRBJ2-2; D is unresolved. Germline V gene sequence: CDR1 SEHNR, CDR2 FQNEAQ (reference sequence). Between the trimmed V and J ends, which lost 1 base and 7 bases, there was a span of 13 bases. CDR3 length: 15 residues. The CDR3 nucleotides read TGTGCCAGCAGCTTAGGGGCCGCGCCGTTCGGGGAGCTGTTTTTT. Translated: CASSLGAAPFGELFF. Full variable domain (missing parts from reference TRBV7-9 and TRBJ2-2): DTGVSQNPRHKITKRGQNVTFRCDPISEHNRLYWYRQTLGQGPEFLTYFQNEAQLEKSRLLSDRFSAERPKGSFSTLEIQRTEQGDSAMYLCASSLGAAPFGELFFGEGSRLTVL.

This clonotype was recorded a few times. The rearrangement uses TRBV10-3 and TRBJ2-7, with D maybe TRBD1 (6 bases). The CDR3 consists of 13 residues. The V end lost 3 bases, the J end lost 6 bases, and 12 bases lay between the germline ends. Germline V gene data show CDR1 as ENHRY and CDR2 as SYGVKD. The CDR3 DNA is TGTGCCATCAGTGATGGTGGGACAAGCGAGCAGTACTTC. Its translation is CAISDGGTSEQYF.

This clonotype has at least ten counts. The rearrangement joins TRBV6-1 to TRBJ2-1; 7 bases line up with TRBD2. The CDR3 extends over 14 amino acids. V dropped 6 bases and J dropped 2; count of bases not matched to a gene: 4. Germline V lookup: CDR1 MNHNS, CDR2 SASEGT. The CDR3 DNA is TGTGCCAGCAGATCCGGGACTACCTACAATGAGCAGTTCTTC. Translating it yields CASRSGTTYNEQFF.

This clonotype was counted many times. The rearrangement joins TRBV3-1 to TRBJ2-1; D is undetermined. This CDR3 comprises 14 residues. Germline V lookup: CDR1 LGHDT, CDR2 YNNKEL (reference sequence). V lost 1 base to trimming and J lost 4 bases, with 8 bases between them. CDR3 nucleotide sequence: TGTGCCAGCAGCCAAGGGGAACAGTACAATGAGCAGTTCTTC. It codes for CASSQGEQYNEQFF.

The table lists this clonotype with many counts. The V gene is TRBV5-1, the J gene TRBJ2-7; D tentatively fits TRBD1 or TRBD2 (5 bases each). The CDR3 runs to 19 residues. CDR1 and CDR2 from the germline V gene are SGHRS and YFSETQ. With 4 bases removed from V and 2 bases from J, the gap between germline ends came to 28 bases. CDR3 residues: CASSHRNPTGTDQTYEQYV. The CDR3, as DNA: TGCGCCAGCAGCCACAGGAATCCGACCGGGACCGACCAAACCTACGAGCAGTACGTC.

This clonotype has more than one count but fewer than ten. The chain recombines TRBV9 with TRBJ2-5; 7 bases agree with TRBD1. The CDR3 totals 16 residues. The germline V gene has CDR1 SGDLS and CDR2 YYNGEE. V was clipped by 4 bases and J by 2 bases; unmatched bases: 11. The CDR3 is CASSLGPIQGQETQYF. The CDR3 DNA sequence: TGTGCCAGCAGCCTCGGCCCAATACAGGGGCAAGAGACCCAGTACTTC.

This clonotype was found many times. The V and J genes are TRBV28 and TRBJ2-7; D remains unclear. CDR3 length equals 14 residues. From germline, CDR1 is MDHEN and CDR2 SYDVKM. Trimming left V 7 bases short and J 6 bases short, with 19 bases between. The CDR3 DNA is TGTGCCAGCACTTCCCGTACACGGCAGCGCGAGCAGTACTTC. Its translation: CASTSRTRQREQYF.

The chain uses TRBV15 and TRBJ1-2; D may be TRBD1 (6 bases). CDR1 is LNHNV, CDR2 YYDKDF, per germline (reference sequence). The CDR3 consists of 16 residues. V was shortened by 0 bases and J by 0 bases, with 11 bases between the two germline ends. DNA of the CDR3: TGTGCCACCAGCAGAGACCGGGACACGACTAACTATGGCTACACCTTC. Amino acids: CATSRDRDTTNYGYTF.

This clonotype was seen more than once but under ten times. The chain combines TRBV20-1 with TRBJ2-3; 8 bases agree with TRBD2. The junction had 12 bases not matched to a gene; V was cut back by 6 bases and J by 4 bases. The germline V gene encodes CDR1 DFQATT and CDR2 SNEGSKA (reference sequence). The CDR3 extends over 15 amino acids. CDR3 residues: CSANPAGVFADTQYF. The CDR3 DNA is TGCAGTGCCAACCCAGCGGGAGTCTTCGCAGATACGCAGTATTTT.

This clonotype was detected ten times or more. The rearrangement links TRBV10-3 to TRBJ2-1; D uncertain. This CDR3 spans 13 amino acids. Between the trimmed V and J ends, which lost 4 bases and 3 bases, there was a span of 7 bases. CDR1 is ENHRY, CDR2 SYGVKD, per germline. The CDR3 DNA follows: TGTGCCATCAGTGCCCAAATCTACAATGAGCAGTTCTTC. As protein: CAISAQIYNEQFF.

The V call is TRBV5-1, the J call TRBJ2-3; the D call may be TRBD1 or TRBD2 (5 bases each). Trimming left V 0 bases short and J 9 bases short, with 8 bases between. The CDR3 contains 12 residues. Germline CDR1 is SGHRS and CDR2 is YFSETQ. The CDR3 bases are TGCGCCAGCAGCTTGGCCGGGACGACGCAGTATTTT. This codes for CASSLAGTTQYF. The full variable domain, rest sourced from reference TRBV5-1 and TRBJ2-3, is KAGVTQTPRYLIKTRGQQVTLSCSPISGHRSVSWYQQTPGQGLQFLFEYFSETQRNKGNFPGRFSGRQFSNSRSEMNVSTLELGDSALYLCASSLAGTTQYFGPGTRLTVL.

This chain uses TRBV30 with TRBJ2-1; 9 bases agree with TRBD2. The CDR3 sequence is 19 residues long. Trimming took 6 bases from V and 5 from J; bases not matched to a gene: 23. CDR1 is GTSNPN, CDR2 SVGIG, per germline (reference sequence). In DNA form, the CDR3 reads TGTGCCTGCACCCACCCGGGACTAGCAGAGAGGGGCCTTAACAATGAGCAGTTCTTC. Translated, it gives CACTHPGLAERGLNNEQFF. The entire variable domain, with the rest obtained from reference TRBV30 and TRBJ2-1, is as follows: SQTIHQWPATLVQPVGSPLSLECTVEGTSNPNLYWYRQAAGRGLQLLFYSVGIGQISSEVPQNLSASRPQDRQFILSSKKLLLSDSGFYLCACTHPGLAERGLNNEQFFGPGTRLTVL.